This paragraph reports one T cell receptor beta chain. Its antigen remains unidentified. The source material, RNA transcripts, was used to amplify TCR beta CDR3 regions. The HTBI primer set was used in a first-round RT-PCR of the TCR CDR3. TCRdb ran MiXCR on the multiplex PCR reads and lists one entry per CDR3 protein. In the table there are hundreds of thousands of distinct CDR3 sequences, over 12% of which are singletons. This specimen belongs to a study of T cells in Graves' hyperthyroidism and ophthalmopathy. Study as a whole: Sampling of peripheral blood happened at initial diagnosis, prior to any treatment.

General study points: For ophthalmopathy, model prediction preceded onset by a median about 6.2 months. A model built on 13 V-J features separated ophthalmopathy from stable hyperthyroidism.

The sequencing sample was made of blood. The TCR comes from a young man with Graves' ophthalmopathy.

CDR3 in DNA: TGTGCCAGTAGTATGGGCACTAGCGGCTACAATGAGCAGTTCTTC. This gives the protein CASSMGTSGYNEQFF. The rearrangement uses TRBV19 and TRBJ2-1; 8 nucleotides agree with TRBD2. Germline V gene data show CDR1 as LNHDA and CDR2 as SQIVND (reference sequence). This CDR3 is built from 15 residues. V was clipped by 3 bases and J by 3 bases; unmatched bases: 4.